This TCR beta chain was profiled in a study of tumor-infiltrating lymphocytes in primary liver carcinoma. Across the study: Patients underwent surgical resection for primary liver carcinoma.

The researchers produced TCR beta cDNA from 400 to 650 ng total RNA with a constant-region primer. A slightly modified ARM-PCR protocol with three nested multiplex PCR rounds produced these TCR beta libraries. Primers for the first two PCR rounds were TRBV1-TRBV30 forward primers and a C-beta reverse primer (approximately 10 cycles per round). Via MiXCR, TCRdb re-called the multiplex PCR reads, giving one row per CDR3 protein. The sample shows approximately 300,000 distinct CDR3 sequences, approximately 60% of them seen only once. It was unsorted whole blood that yielded blood RNA, and germline DNA was also extracted. It was before surgery that approximately 4.3 milliliters of peripheral blood were collected. The study, taken as a whole, reports: Unsorted bulk sampling ruled out any CD4+ versus CD8+ repertoire comparison.

The CDR3 spans 14 residues. In the case of this clonotype: As yet, its antigen is unknown. A much larger clone differs by one base, so this may be a read error.

This sequence joins TRBV12-3 or TRBV12-4 and TRBJ2-1; 7 bases map to TRBD2. This sequence was found in a man between 40 and 49 years old with primary liver carcinoma and hepatitis B virus infection. Sequencing input: peripheral blood. In DNA, the CDR3 is TGTGTCAGCAGGGACCAGGGAGGGCCGAATGAGCAGTTCTTC. Its translation is CVSRDQGGPNEQFF.